Presented here are 27 T cell receptor beta chains from one specimen sequenced in a study of T-cell memory formation after mild COVID-19. TCRdb reprocessed the 5' RACE reads with MiXCR, giving one entry per CDR3 protein. This table holds fewer than 250,000 distinct CDR3 sequences, about 16% found once. Sequencing was done on a sample of PBMCs or a T cell subset sorted from them (not recorded which). These receptors all come from an adult woman who had mild COVID-19 (a few samples of this study predate the infection). Cell type and time point are not known.

V usage is TRBV20-1 and J usage is TRBJ2-5; D call uncertain. The CDR3 sequence is 16 residues long. V was trimmed by 2 bases and J by 5 bases, leaving 21 bases between them. Germline values: CDR1 DFQATT, CDR2 SNEGSKA (reference sequence). The CDR3 DNA reads TGCAGTGCTAGACCCCCAAGCCTAGAGAGCCCCGAGACCCAGTACTTC. It codes for CSARPPSLESPETQYF.

The chain recombines TRBV20-1 with TRBJ2-3; 10 positions match TRBD2. From germline, CDR1 is DFQATT and CDR2 SNEGSKA (reference sequence). The CDR3 is made up of 13 amino acids. With V trimmed by 8 bases and J by 6 bases, 8 bases remained unmatched. The CDR3: CSRLSGGADTQYF. CDR3 DNA: TGCAGTAGGTTAAGCGGGGGGGCGGATACGCAGTATTTT.

This chain connects TRBV29-1 to TRBJ1-5; 10 nucleotides match TRBD1. J gave up 3 bases and V 6 bases, and 2 bases lay outside the gene matches. CDR3 length equals 13 residues. Germline V gene data show CDR1 as SQVTM and CDR2 as ANQGSEA. CDR3 amino acids: CSVGTGVNQPQHF. DNA for the CDR3: TGCAGCGTGGGGACAGGGGTCAATCAGCCCCAGCATTTT.

The sample holds a few counts of this clonotype. The gene calls are TRBV11-2 and TRBJ2-1; 8 nucleotides line up with TRBD2. V shed 5 bases and J 6 bases; nucleotides not matched to a gene: 9. The CDR3 has 15 amino acids. From germline, CDR1 is SGHAT and CDR2 FQNNGV. The CDR3 region is CASSIHGGALNEQFF. The CDR3 bases are TGTGCCAGCAGCATCCACGGGGGGGCGCTCAATGAGCAGTTCTTC.

This clonotype has just one count. The chain carries TRBV12-3 or TRBV12-4 and TRBJ2-1; a possible D gene is TRBD1 (6 bases). V shed 7 bases and J shed 1 base, with 11 bases lying between them. CDR3 length equals 14 residues. The CDR3 DNA reads as TGTGCCAGCATAGGGGGATGGTCCTACAATGAGCAGTTCTTC. Translation gives CASIGGWSYNEQFF.

This clonotype occurred many times. The V and J genes are TRBV29-1 and TRBJ2-1; 8 bases align to TRBD1. CDR3 size: 13 residues. J lost 10 bases, V lost 7 bases, and 12 bases had no gene match. CDR1 and CDR2 from the germline V gene are SQVTM and ANQGSEA. The CDR3 nucleotides are TGCAGCGCTAAGGGACAGGACCTTCGGGAGCAGTTCTTC. As protein: CSAKGQDLREQFF.

The chain joins TRBV3-1 to TRBJ2-5; 8 nucleotides line up with TRBD1. CDR1 and CDR2 (germline): LGHDT, YNNKEL (reference sequence). V lost 1 base and J lost 1; bases outside the gene matches: 2. This CDR3 spans 15 amino acids. CDR3 DNA sequence: TGTGCCAGCAGCCAAGGGACAGGGACCCAAGAGACCCAGTACTTC. Its translation is CASSQGTGTQETQYF.

In this sample, this clonotype turned up a few times. The J gene is TRBJ1-1, the V gene TRBV30; possible D gene TRBD1, 5 bases. Germline V lookup: CDR1 GTSNPN, CDR2 SVGIG (reference sequence). This CDR3 is 14 amino acids long. The V end was cut by 2 bases, the J end by 4 bases, with 14 bases between. The CDR3 here is CAWSRQGLGTEAFF. Here the CDR3 DNA reads TGTGCCTGGAGTAGGCAGGGATTAGGCACTGAAGCTTTCTTT.

This clonotype was counted between two and nine times. The CDR3 bases are TGTGCCAGCAGCTTGAATCCTCGGGGCAATGAGCAGTTCTTC. This sequence encodes CASSLNPRGNEQFF. The V call is TRBV5-5, the J call TRBJ2-1; D is perhaps TRBD2 (5 bases). V dropped 1 base and J dropped 6 bases, with 11 bases sitting between them. The CDR3 is made up of 14 amino acids. Germline V gives CDR1 SGHKS, CDR2 YYEKEE (reference sequence).

This clonotype has only a few counts. This rearrangement joins TRBV27 to TRBJ2-3, with 7 bases identical to TRBD2. This CDR3 contains 13 residues. Germline lookup yields CDR1 MNHEY and CDR2 SMNVEV (reference sequence). V shed 6 bases, J shed 5 bases, and the junction held 5 bases outside the gene matches. For the CDR3, the DNA is TGTGCCAGCAGAACACTAGCGAAAGATACGCAGTATTTT. This translates into CASRTLAKDTQYF.

This clonotype occurred a few times. The chain couples TRBV27 to TRBJ2-7; 11 bases match TRBD2. Germline loops: CDR1 MNHEY, CDR2 SMNVEV (reference sequence). J was trimmed by 5 bases and V by 7 bases; bases with no gene match: 10. This CDR3 has 15 amino acids. The CDR3 loop is CASTGSGRARNEQYF. As DNA, the CDR3 is TGTGCCAGCACCGGTAGCGGGAGGGCCCGCAACGAGCAGTACTTC.

To note about this clonotype: A junction end diverges from the germline sequence, so it may reflect a read error. The chain recombines TRBV7-7 with TRBJ2-2; tentative D call: TRBD2 (6 bases). The CDR3 runs to 14 residues. CDR1 SSHAT and CDR2 FNYEAQ come from the germline V gene (reference sequence). CDR3 DNA sequence: TGTGCTAGCAGCCTAGCGACATCGACCGGGGAGCTGTTTTTT. Its protein product is CASSLATSTGELFF.

The V call is TRBV5-6, the J call TRBJ2-1; D is ambiguous. The V end lost 0 bases, the J end lost 6 bases, and 7 bases lay between the germline ends. The length of the CDR3 is 13 residues. The germline gives CDR1 SGHDT, CDR2 YYEEEE. DNA of the CDR3: TGTGCCAGCAGCTTGGTGTCCGTCAATGAGCAGTTCTTC. This sequence encodes CASSLVSVNEQFF.

The rearrangement uses TRBV10-3 and TRBJ1-5, with a possible D match to TRBD1 (6 bases). V lost 3 bases and J lost 7, with 13 bases in between. CDR3 length: 14 amino acids. Per germline, CDR1 ENHRY and CDR2 SYGVKD. The CDR3 region is CAISETGNSQPQHF. Written as DNA, the CDR3 is TGTGCCATCAGTGAAACAGGGAACTCCCAGCCCCAGCATTTT.

There are many counts of this clonotype. This sequence joins TRBV6-5 and TRBJ2-7; TRBD1 or TRBD2 may be the D gene (5 bases each). This CDR3 comprises 11 residues. Germline CDR1 is MNHEY and CDR2 is SVGAGI. With 6 bases removed from V and 2 bases from J, the gap between germline ends came to 5 bases. Written as DNA, the CDR3 is TGTGCCAGCAGGGGACCCTACGAGCAGTACTTC. Translated, it gives CASRGPYEQYF.

This clonotype was recorded many times. The chain couples TRBV30 to TRBJ1-1; D is unclear. The ends were cut back, 2 bases at V and 3 bases at J, with 7 bases in the middle. Germline V gene sequence: CDR1 GTSNPN, CDR2 SVGIG (reference sequence). This CDR3 contains 12 residues. This chain's CDR3 is CAWSWAYTEAFF. CDR3 nucleotides: TGTGCCTGGAGTTGGGCGTACACTGAAGCTTTCTTT.

This clonotype was counted at least ten times. The V gene is TRBV5-1, the J gene TRBJ2-7; D may be TRBD1 (5 bases). The ends were cut back, 4 bases at V and 0 bases at J, with 8 bases in the middle. There are 13 residues in the CDR3. Germline CDR1 SGHRS, CDR2 YFSETQ. CDR3: CASSPQASYEQYF. CDR3 DNA sequence: TGCGCCAGCAGCCCACAGGCCTCCTACGAGCAGTACTTC.

This clonotype was observed many times. The genes are TRBV25-1 and TRBJ2-1; D not certain. V was clipped by 5 bases and J by 4 bases, with 6 bases between them. Germline assignment: CDR1 MGHDK and CDR2 SYGVNS. This CDR3 comprises 12 residues. Written as DNA, the CDR3 is TGTGCCAGCAGTCCTAAGTACAATGAGCAGTTCTTC. Encoded protein: CASSPKYNEQFF.

This clonotype has just a few counts. The V gene is TRBV12-3 or TRBV12-4, the J gene TRBJ2-4; TRBD2 is a possible D gene (5 bases). The CDR3 covers 14 residues. The V end lost 7 bases, the J end lost 4 bases, and 14 bases lay between the germline ends. The chain's CDR3 is CASTFYRGKNIQYF. The CDR3 DNA follows: TGTGCCAGCACCTTCTATCGGGGAAAAAACATTCAGTACTTC.

This clonotype was detected a few times. V gene TRBV4-3 combines with J gene TRBJ1-2; D ambiguous. The CDR3 runs to 14 residues. V lost 1 base and J 7 bases, leaving 13 bases between the germline ends. CDR1 LGHNA and CDR2 YSLEER come from the germline V gene. The CDR3 bases are TGCGCCAGCAGCCAAGGAGGCAGTCCGCCTGGCTACACCTTC. As protein: CASSQGGSPPGYTF.

This clonotype counts as medium-sized. The chain joins TRBV27 to TRBJ2-7; 11 bases are shared with TRBD2. The J segment lost 3 bases and the V segment lost 4 bases, leaving 17 bases of the junction unmatched. Germline V gene lookup returns CDR1 MNHEY and CDR2 SMNVEV (reference sequence). This CDR3 has 19 amino acids. The CDR3 coding sequence is TGTGCCAGCAGTTCGAACGGACTAGCGGGTAAGGTTAACGTCTACGAGCAGTACTTC. Its translation: CASSSNGLAGKVNVYEQYF.

This rearrangement joins TRBV5-1 to TRBJ1-1; D is undetermined. Germline values: CDR1 SGHRS, CDR2 YFSETQ. CDR3 length equals 13 residues. V lost 4 bases and J 5 bases, leaving 12 bases between the germline ends. As DNA, the CDR3 is TGCGCCAGCAGCCCGGGTCCTTTGACTGAAGCTTTCTTT. Translation gives CASSPGPLTEAFF.

This clonotype was observed a handful of times. V gene TRBV5-1 combines with J gene TRBJ2-7, with a tentative D call TRBD2 (5 bases). V shed 1 base and J shed 0 bases, with 11 bases lying between them. CDR3 length equals 15 residues. In germline, CDR1 is SGHRS, CDR2 YFSETQ. CDR3 bases: TGCGCCAGCAGCTTGTTCGCGGCGGGCTCCTACGAGCAGTACTTC. Protein product: CASSLFAAGSYEQYF. Full variable domain (rest looked up from reference TRBV5-1 and TRBJ2-7): KAGVTQTPRYLIKTRGQQVTLSCSPISGHRSVSWYQQTPGQGLQFLFEYFSETQRNKGNFPGRFSGRQFSNSRSEMNVSTLELGDSALYLCASSLFAAGSYEQYFGPGTRLTVT.

The chain couples TRBV24-1 to TRBJ2-2; 7 nucleotides agree with TRBD2. The CDR3 is 17 residues long. Germline V gene sequence: CDR1 KGHDR, CDR2 SFDVKD. V lost 5 bases, J lost 1 base, and 9 bases stayed unmatched. The CDR3 nucleotides are TGTGCCACCAGTGCCTCATCTAGCGGATGGAACACCGGGGAGCTGTTTTTT. Amino acids: CATSASSSGWNTGELFF.

This clonotype was counted only a few times. The chain employs TRBV7-2 and TRBJ1-2; 7 bases fit TRBD1. Looked up from germline, CDR1 is SGHTA and CDR2 is FQGNSA. With 1 base clipped from V and 5 bases from J, the junction kept 4 bases outside the gene matches. The CDR3 covers 14 residues. The CDR3 loop reads CASSLEEGAYGYTF. The DNA for the CDR3 is TGTGCCAGCAGCTTAGAAGAGGGGGCTTATGGCTACACCTTC.

The V and J genes are TRBV5-1 and TRBJ1-6, with D unclear. The CDR3 totals 16 residues. The germline gives CDR1 SGHRS, CDR2 YFSETQ. Trimming removed 3 bases from V and 10 bases from J, with 20 bases in between. The CDR3 bases are TGCGCCAGCAGCTCTTCGAACTGGGATGGCAAGTCACCCCTCCACTTT. Protein: CASSSSNWDGKSPLHF. Supplemented by reference TRBV5-1 and TRBJ1-6, the full variable domain reads KAGVTQTPRYLIKTRGQQVTLSCSPISGHRSVSWYQQTPGQGLQFLFEYFSETQRNKGNFPGRFSGRQFSNSRSEMNVSTLELGDSALYLCASSSSNWDGKSPLHFGNGTRLTVT.

This clonotype showed up just a few times. The V gene is TRBV5-1, the J gene TRBJ1-4; 7 positions match TRBD1. The trim removed 4 bases at V and 7 bases at J, leaving 4 bases unmatched. The length of the CDR3 is 13 residues. In germline, CDR1 is SGHRS, CDR2 YFSETQ. CDR3 residues: CASSQGQLEKLFF. CDR3 nucleotides: TGCGCCAGCAGCCAGGGACAGCTTGAAAAACTGTTTTTT.